The source of this T cell receptor (beta chain) is a study of blood T cells in healthy people across ages. Study findings and constraints: Older age coincided with a roughly linear decline in TCR beta diversity per million T cells. For the donors, CMV status was unknown and possibly confounded expanded clonotype changes.

There are 14 residues in the CDR3. Germline V gives CDR1 SGHRS, CDR2 YFSETQ. Worth noting for this clonotype: What it recognizes is unknown. A read error may produce the germline difference seen at one junction end.

Then a second PCR, running about 7 to 11 cycles, was carried out with a sample-barcoded 5' primer and a J-beta primer mix. TCRdb called the 5' RACE reads again in MiXCR, with one record for every CDR3 protein. The sample includes around 1,600,000 distinct CDR3 sequences, under 55% of them seen just once. The draw of peripheral blood yielded around 10 milliliters from each donor. With each sample, at least 5 micrograms of total RNA were extracted. What was sequenced was blood. This clonotype was obtained from a woman in her late teens or twenties in good health. The V gene is TRBV5-1, the J gene TRBJ1-2; 7 bases fit TRBD1. CDR3 nucleotide sequence: TGCGCCAACAGCCAGAAGACAGGGTCGAATGGCTACACCTTC. It encodes CANSQKTGSNGYTF.